This note documents a single T cell receptor (beta chain) sequence. As yet, its antigen is unknown. Patients were excluded if they had other autoimmune diseases or uncontrolled infections, and likewise if pregnancy or lactation applied. TCR beta CDR3 regions were amplified from RNA transcripts. Investigators did first-round RT-PCR with HTBI primers, then second-round multiplex PCR. TCRdb reprocessed the multiplex PCR reads with MiXCR, giving one entry per CDR3 protein. This sample has around 1,200,000 distinct CDR3 sequences, with less than 45% found just once. These data come from a study of Graves' ophthalmopathy and Graves' hyperthyroidism. Study at large: No progression to ophthalmopathy over 18 months defined stable hyperthyroidism.

Germline V gives CDR1 MNHNY, CDR2 SVGAGI (reference sequence). CDR3 size: 13 residues. V dropped 5 bases and J dropped 8 bases, with 12 bases sitting between them. The study, taken as a whole, reports: Ophthalmopathy could be told apart from stable hyperthyroidism by a 13-signature model (87.88% sensitivity, roughly 80% specificity). Ophthalmopathy progression was predicted with approximately 68% sensitivity and roughly 74% specificity.

The chain couples TRBV6-6 to TRBJ1-4; D is perhaps TRBD1 (6 bases). What was sequenced was peripheral blood or thyroid tissue (not recorded which). The receptor comes from an adult man with Graves' hyperthyroidism. CDR3 in DNA: TGTGCCAGCAGTCAGCAGGGGTCCGAAAAACTGTTTTTT. Encoded protein: CASSQQGSEKLFF.